Listed here are 30 T cell receptor beta chains from one sample, sequenced in a study of blood T cell repertoires in COVID-19. Data came from immunoSEQ multiplex PCR; TCRdb stores just in-frame clones and leaves some out. The data contain over 150,000 clones, 85% of them singletons. The material sequenced was PBMCs or T cells enriched from blood (not recorded which). The receptors come from a man in his forties who had recovered from COVID-19.

V and J are TRBV6-5 and TRBJ1-1; 8 bases are a match to TRBD1. Germline V lookup: CDR1 MNHEY, CDR2 SVGAGI. The junction had 13 bases not matched to a gene; V was cut back by 6 bases and J by 7 bases. This CDR3 has 15 residues. The CDR3 sequence: CASRPFMDRAFEAFF. The CDR3 DNA reads TGTGCCAGCAGACCCTTCATGGACAGGGCGTTTGAAGCTTTCTTT.

J is TRBJ1-6 and V is TRBV6-5; 8 bases are shared with TRBD1. This CDR3 spans 14 amino acids. The germline V gene encodes CDR1 MNHEY and CDR2 SVGAGI. V trimming: 6 bases; J trimming: 7 bases; junction bases outside the gene matches: 5. The CDR3 here is CASRRDRLNSPLHF. The CDR3 DNA follows: TGTGCCAGCAGACGGGACAGGCTAAATTCACCCCTCCACTTT.

This sequence joins TRBV5-1 and TRBJ2-7; possibly TRBD1 for D (5 bases). Trimming removed 4 bases from V and 8 bases from J, with 16 bases in between. This CDR3 contains 13 residues. The germline V gene has CDR1 SGHRS and CDR2 YFSETQ. CDR3 amino acids: CASSPSWGEKQYF. The CDR3 DNA is TGCGCCAGCAGCCCGTCATGGGGCGAGAAGCAGTACTTC.

The rearrangement joins TRBV7-6 to TRBJ1-6; 8 bases are shared with TRBD1. V was clipped by 9 bases and J by 6 bases; unmatched bases: 13. Germline CDR1 reads SGHVS; CDR2 reads FNYEAQ. The CDR3 has 16 amino acids. CDR3 region: CASRTESGTGNSPLHF. In DNA, the CDR3 is TGTGCCAGTAGGACCGAGTCCGGGACAGGTAATTCACCCCTCCACTTT.

CDR3 nucleotide sequence: TGTGCCAGCAGCTTGGAGCGGAGAAACAATGAGCAGTTCTTC. Encoded protein: CASSLERRNNEQFF. The chain combines TRBV5-8 with TRBJ2-1; TRBD2 might be the D (5 bases). Germline V CDR1 and CDR2: SGHTS, YDEGEE. The CDR3 runs 14 residues. With 0 bases removed from V and 5 bases from J, the gap between germline ends came to 9 bases.

This sequence joins TRBV5-1 and TRBJ1-2; no reliable D call. Trimming took off 0 bases at V and 8 bases at J, with 17 bases between the two ends. Per germline, CDR1 SGHRS and CDR2 YFSETQ. The CDR3 is 15 amino acids. CDR3 sequence (DNA): TGCGCCAGCAGCTTGGCCTCAGGTGCAGGCCGCGGCTACACCTTC. Translation: CASSLASGAGRGYTF.

The chain joins TRBV11-3 to TRBJ1-6; a weak D match, TRBD1 (5 bases). Germline CDR1 and CDR2: SGHNT and YENEEA. V lost 1 base and J lost 7, with 14 bases in between. The CDR3 totals 16 residues. The CDR3 loop is CASSLAAGRRNSPLHF. The DNA of the CDR3 is TGTGCCAGCAGCTTAGCGGCAGGGCGGCGGAATTCACCCCTCCACTTT.

The V call is TRBV30, the J call TRBJ2-7; 9 nucleotides align to TRBD1. CDR1 and CDR2 from the germline V gene are GTSNPN and SVGIG (reference sequence). The CDR3 spans 16 residues. V shed 3 bases and J 6 bases; nucleotides not matched to a gene: 15. CDR3 bases: TGTGCCTGGAGCTCTTATAGGACAGGGGAAGCGCTCGAGCAGTACTTC. Protein product: CAWSSYRTGEALEQYF.

The chain links TRBV19 to TRBJ1-1; the D gene is possibly TRBD1 (5 bases). Germline V gives CDR1 LNHDA, CDR2 SQIVND (reference sequence). This CDR3 has 11 amino acids. V dropped 6 bases and J dropped 4 bases, with 6 bases sitting between them. CDR3 DNA: TGTGCCAGTAGCCAGGGCACTGAAGCTTTCTTT. Translating gives CASSQGTEAFF.

The chain carries TRBV9 and TRBJ1-3; 9 bases are shared with TRBD1. V shed 1 base and J 4 bases; nucleotides not matched to a gene: 6. CDR1 is SGDLS, CDR2 YYNGEE, per germline. The CDR3 spans 16 residues. The CDR3 DNA is TGTGCCAGCAGCGTAACAGGGGGCTCCGAGGGAAACACCATATATTTT. It specifies CASSVTGGSEGNTIYF.

This rearrangement joins TRBV4-1 to TRBJ2-7, with 8 bases lining up with TRBD2. V shed 2 bases, J shed 4 bases, and the junction held 4 bases outside the gene matches. The CDR3 extends over 14 amino acids. Germline V gene data show CDR1 as MGHRA and CDR2 as YSYEKL. In DNA form, the CDR3 reads TGCGCCAGCAGCCAAACGGGGGGGGCTTACGAGCAGTACTTC. As protein: CASSQTGGAYEQYF.

This sequence joins TRBV9 and TRBJ1-1; the match to TRBD1 covers 7 bases. CDR3 length: 14 amino acids. The trim removed 3 bases at V and 6 bases at J, leaving 8 bases unmatched. Germline V gives CDR1 SGDLS, CDR2 YYNGEE. The CDR3 here is CASSETGTAPEAFF. The CDR3 region has the DNA TGTGCCAGCAGCGAGACAGGGACGGCCCCTGAAGCTTTCTTT.

The V call is TRBV30, the J call TRBJ2-1; 9 bases fit TRBD1. Germline lookup yields CDR1 GTSNPN and CDR2 SVGIG (reference sequence). The ends lost 3 bases at V and 9 bases at J; junction bases unmatched: 9. The CDR3 runs to 14 residues. Here the CDR3 reads CAWRGQGSLSEQFF. In nucleotides, the CDR3 is TGTGCCTGGAGGGGACAGGGTTCCCTTAGTGAGCAGTTCTTC.

This clone came up a few times. The V gene is TRBV5-1, the J gene TRBJ1-4; the D is unclear. Trimming took 0 bases from V and 10 from J, leaving 25 bases between them. Germline values: CDR1 SGHRS, CDR2 YFSETQ. CDR3 size: 18 residues. CDR3 nucleotides: TGCGCCAGCAGCTTGGAAGGGAGCGAGCGCCCTTCGGGCCGAAAACTGTTTTTT. Translation gives CASSLEGSERPSGRKLFF.

This chain links TRBV10-3 with TRBJ1-5, with a weak D call TRBD1 (6 bases). Germline assignment: CDR1 ENHRY and CDR2 SYGVKD. Between the trimmed V and J ends, which lost 4 bases and 6 bases, there was a span of 16 bases. This CDR3 is 15 amino acids long. The CDR3 nucleotides read TGTGCCATCAGTGGACAGGCCGATGGCGGTCAGCCCCAGCATTTT. Residues: CAISGQADGGQPQHF.

The chain carries TRBV6-5 and TRBJ1-6; TRBD1 is a possible D gene (6 bases). CDR1 and CDR2 from the germline V gene are MNHEY and SVGAGI. The CDR3 spans 13 residues. Trimming left V 5 bases short and J 10 bases short, with 12 bases between. For the CDR3, the DNA is TGTGCCAGCAGTCTAGGGGGGGAGTCACCCCTCCACTTT. It specifies CASSLGGESPLHF.

This clone was picked up one time. The J gene is TRBJ2-5, the V gene TRBV29-1; no definite D call. CDR3 length: 12 amino acids. Looked up from germline, CDR1 is SQVTM and CDR2 is ANQGSEA. Trimming stripped 4 bases from V and 3 bases from J, with 9 bases between. The CDR3 bases are TGCAGCGTTGGCTTGGGCAAAGAGACCCAGTACTTC. This translates into CSVGLGKETQYF.

This rearrangement joins TRBV28 to TRBJ1-5; D remains ambiguous. The CDR3 covers 16 residues. V was clipped by 3 bases and J by 0 bases, with 12 bases between them. The germline V gene has CDR1 MDHEN and CDR2 SYDVKM. The CDR3 coding sequence is TGTGCCAGCAGTTTGGTATCCGGTTATAGCAATCAGCCCCAGCATTTT. Protein: CASSLVSGYSNQPQHF.

This sequence joins TRBV14 and TRBJ1-1; no clear D gene. The CDR3 loop spans 16 amino acids. Germline V gene sequence: CDR1 SGHDN, CDR2 FVKESK. Trimming took 0 bases from V and 6 from J, leaving 17 bases between them. The CDR3 spells CASSQDPRWGVSEAFF. CDR3 bases: TGTGCCAGCAGCCAAGATCCAAGATGGGGAGTTTCTGAAGCTTTCTTT.

Remarks on this clone: This sample also contains other DNA sequences that code for the same CDR3. The chain is built from TRBV12-3 or TRBV12-4 and TRBJ2-7; 8 nucleotides match TRBD1. Unmatched junction bases numbered 1, after V lost 2 bases and J lost 4 bases. The CDR3 has 13 amino acids. The CDR3 nucleotides are TGTGCCAGCAGTTTAAGACAGGGGTACGAGCAGTACTTC. Its protein is CASSLRQGYEQYF.

The chain combines TRBV12-3 or TRBV12-4 with TRBJ1-2; D ambiguous. V shed 7 bases and J shed 2 bases, with 8 bases lying between them. This CDR3 comprises 12 residues. This CDR3 reads CASTGINYGYTF. In nucleotides, the CDR3 is TGTGCCAGCACGGGAATAAACTATGGCTACACCTTC.

V and J are TRBV5-1 and TRBJ2-2; 9 bases are shared with TRBD1. CDR1 and CDR2 (germline): SGHRS, YFSETQ. The CDR3 spans 16 residues. The J segment lost 6 bases and the V segment lost 5 bases, leaving 11 bases of the junction unmatched. The CDR3 sequence is CASSHPGTGRAGELFF. CDR3 coding DNA: TGCGCCAGCAGTCACCCCGGGACAGGGCGGGCCGGGGAGCTGTTTTTT.

The rearrangement links TRBV11-2 to TRBJ2-3; weak D call: TRBD1 (6 bases). There are 15 residues in the CDR3. The germline CDR1 and CDR2 sequences are SGHAT and FQNNGV. The V end lost 1 base, the J end lost 5 bases, and 13 bases lay between the germline ends. The CDR3 nucleotides are TGTGCCAGCAGCTTAGGTTTCAGGGGTGGAGATACGCAGTATTTT. As protein: CASSLGFRGGDTQYF.

The chain is built from TRBV24-1 and TRBJ1-2, with 11 bases that match TRBD1. The CDR3 runs to 15 residues. The trim removed 7 bases at V and 5 bases at J, leaving 8 bases unmatched. Germline-derived CDR1 and CDR2 are KGHDR and SFDVKD. CDR3 amino acids: CATSLGTGGSYGYTF. The CDR3 DNA is TGTGCCACCAGCCTGGGGACAGGGGGGAGTTATGGCTACACCTTC.

The V gene is TRBV19, the J gene TRBJ2-2; D is unclear. The V end lost 1 base, the J end lost 7 bases, and 7 bases lay between the germline ends. This CDR3 comprises 13 residues. CDR1 and CDR2 from the germline V gene are LNHDA and SQIVND (reference sequence). This CDR3 reads CASSIATHGELFF. The CDR3 DNA follows: TGTGCCAGTAGTATAGCCACACACGGGGAGCTGTTTTTT. The whole variable domain, remainder taken from reference TRBV19 and TRBJ2-2, is DGGITQSPKYLFRKEGQNVTLSCEQNLNHDAMYWYRQDPGQGLRLIYYSQIVNDFQKGDIAEGYSVSREKKESFPLTVTSAQKNPTAFYLCASSIATHGELFFGEGSRLTVL.

The genes are TRBV19 and TRBJ1-5, with 8 nucleotides matching TRBD1. V lost 9 bases and J lost 0; bases outside the gene matches: 10. The CDR3 totals 16 residues. Per germline, CDR1 LNHDA and CDR2 SQIVND (reference sequence). In nucleotides, the CDR3 is TGTGCCAGCGCAGACAGGGGCCAAATTAGCAATCAGCCCCAGCATTTT. The encoded protein is CASADRGQISNQPQHF.

The gene calls are TRBV19 and TRBJ2-1, with 8 bases identical to TRBD1. Germline loops: CDR1 LNHDA, CDR2 SQIVND (reference sequence). The J segment lost 8 bases and the V segment lost 1 base, leaving 4 bases of the junction unmatched. The CDR3 has 14 residues. CDR3 coding DNA: TGTGCCAGTAGTATAGGACAGGGGTTTGATGAGCAGTTCTTC. Amino acid sequence: CASSIGQGFDEQFF.

This chain connects TRBV18 to TRBJ2-5, with D possibly being TRBD2 (6 bases). Germline lookup yields CDR1 KGHSH and CDR2 LQKENI. V was cut by 1 base and J by 4 bases, with 13 bases left in between. This CDR3 spans 15 amino acids. CDR3 DNA: TGTGCCAGCTCACCACAACAGGCGGGGACAGAGACCCAGTACTTC. It specifies CASSPQQAGTETQYF.

The chain joins TRBV11-3 to TRBJ1-1; the D gene is possibly TRBD1 (6 bases). The ends were cut back, 2 bases at V and 6 bases at J, with 10 bases in the middle. Germline-derived CDR1 and CDR2 are SGHNT and YENEEA. The CDR3 length is 13 residues. The CDR3, as DNA: TGTGCCAGCAGCTTACACCGACAGGCTGAAGCTTTCTTT. Its protein is CASSLHRQAEAFF.

This chain links TRBV7-2 with TRBJ1-3, with D uncertain. Per germline, CDR1 SGHTA and CDR2 FQGNSA. The CDR3 extends over 13 amino acids. The V end was cut by 1 base, the J end by 7 bases, with 8 bases between. For the CDR3, the DNA is TGTGCCAGCAGCTTAGACACGAGGAACACCATATATTTT. Translation gives CASSLDTRNTIYF. Looking up the rest from reference TRBV7-2 and TRBJ1-3 gives the full variable domain: GAGVSQSPSNKVTEKGKDVELRCDPISGHTALYWYRQSLGQGLEFLIYFQGNSAPDKSGLPSDRFSAERTGGSVSTLTIQRTQQEDSAVYLCASSLDTRNTIYFGEGSWLTVV.